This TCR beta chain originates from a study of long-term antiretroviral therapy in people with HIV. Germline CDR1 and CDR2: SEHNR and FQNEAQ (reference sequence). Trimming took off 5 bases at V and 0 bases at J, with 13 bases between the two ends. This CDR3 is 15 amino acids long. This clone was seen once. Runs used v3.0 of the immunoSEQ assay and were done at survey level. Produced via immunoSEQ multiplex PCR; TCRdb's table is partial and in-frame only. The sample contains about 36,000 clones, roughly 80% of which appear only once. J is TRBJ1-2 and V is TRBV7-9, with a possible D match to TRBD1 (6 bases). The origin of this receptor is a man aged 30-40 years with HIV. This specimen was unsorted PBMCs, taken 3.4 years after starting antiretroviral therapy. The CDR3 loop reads CASSIRDTSNYGYTF. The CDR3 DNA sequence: TGTGCCAGCAGCATCCGGGACACTTCTAACTATGGCTACACCTTC.